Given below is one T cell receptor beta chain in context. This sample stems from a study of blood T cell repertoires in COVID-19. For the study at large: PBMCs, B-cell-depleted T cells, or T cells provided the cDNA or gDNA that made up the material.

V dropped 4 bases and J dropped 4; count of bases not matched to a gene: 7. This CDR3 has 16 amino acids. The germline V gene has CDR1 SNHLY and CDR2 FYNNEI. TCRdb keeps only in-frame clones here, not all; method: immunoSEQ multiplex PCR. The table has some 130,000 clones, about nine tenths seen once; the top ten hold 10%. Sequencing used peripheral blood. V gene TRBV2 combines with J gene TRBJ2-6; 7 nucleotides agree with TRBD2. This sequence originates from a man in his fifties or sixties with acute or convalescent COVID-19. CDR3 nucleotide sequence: TGTGCCAGCAGTGTGGGGAGGGGAGCAGGGGCCAACGTCCTGACTTTC. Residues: CASSVGRGAGANVLTF.